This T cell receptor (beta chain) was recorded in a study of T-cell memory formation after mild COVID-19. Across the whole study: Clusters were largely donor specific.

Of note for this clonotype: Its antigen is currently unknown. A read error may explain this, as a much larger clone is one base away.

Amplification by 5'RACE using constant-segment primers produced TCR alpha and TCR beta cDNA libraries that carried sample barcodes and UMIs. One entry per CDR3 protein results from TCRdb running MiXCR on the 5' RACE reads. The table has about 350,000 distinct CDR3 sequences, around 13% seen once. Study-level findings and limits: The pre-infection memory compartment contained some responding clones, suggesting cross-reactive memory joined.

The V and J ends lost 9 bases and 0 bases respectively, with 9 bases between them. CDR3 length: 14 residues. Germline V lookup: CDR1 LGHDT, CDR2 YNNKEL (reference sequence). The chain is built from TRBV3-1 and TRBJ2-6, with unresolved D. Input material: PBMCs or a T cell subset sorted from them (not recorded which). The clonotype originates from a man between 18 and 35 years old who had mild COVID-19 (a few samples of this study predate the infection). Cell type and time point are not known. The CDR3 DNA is TGTGCCAGAAGTACCAGCTCTGGGGCCAACGTCCTGACTTTC. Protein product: CARSTSSGANVLTF.